This T cell receptor beta chain appears in the sequencing data of a study of Graves' ophthalmopathy and Graves' hyperthyroidism (dated by TCRdb to the late 2010s). About the study as a whole: Peripheral blood was collected at initial diagnosis, prior to any treatment. For independent validation, a separate cohort was made up of some 19 hyperthyroidism patients plus 17 patients who later progressed from hyperthyroidism to ophthalmopathy. In more than five hyperthyroidism patients, T-cell repertoires of thyroid tissue and blood were compared. To explore V-J signatures that distinguish ophthalmopathy from hyperthyroidism, a discovery set of 100 patients was enrolled, made up of 40 to 45 with ophthalmopathy and 57 with stable hyperthyroidism. In total, approximately 130 blood samples were TCR-sequenced: fewer than 50 ophthalmopathy, under 85 hyperthyroidism and roughly 17 hyperthyroidism-to-ophthalmopathy patients. Once sampling was done, hyperthyroidism patients were given methimazole at a starting dose of 30 mg daily, while ophthalmopathy patients were given high-dose intravenous methylprednisolone. The study used TCR beta repertoire signatures to distinguish Graves' ophthalmopathy from Graves' hyperthyroidism and to predict progression to ophthalmopathy.

CDR1 and CDR2, looked up from the germline V gene, are SNHLY and FYNNEI. V is pared back by 1 base and J by 2 bases, with 11 bases lying between the germline termini. Taken from cysteine to phenylalanine, the CDR3 has 15 residues. The read is trimmed to its CDR3 DNA, 45 bases read in frame from base 1. Ophthalmopathy patients were characterized by moderately to severely active disease, a Clinical Activity Score of at least 3, a NOSPECS grade of at least 4, and a disease duration under 3 months. Anyone with other autoimmune diseases, uncontrolled infections, pregnancy or lactation was excluded from the study. Diagnosis was based on clinical symptoms, serum thyroxine, TRAb, thyroid ultrasound and orbital computed tomography. Ficoll-Paque density gradient centrifugation was used to isolate PBMCs from around 10 ml of fresh peripheral blood. Trizol reagent was used to extract the total RNA, and its quality was then checked on an Agilent 2100 Bioanalyzer.

For repertoire sequencing, the TCR beta CDR3 regions were amplified from RNA transcripts. The first round of RT-PCR was done with HTBI primers and the Qiagen OneStep RT-PCR kit, and was followed by a second round of multiplex PCR, then size selection and purification. The libraries underwent paired-end sequencing with 100 bp reads on an Illumina HiSeq2000. Per the original workflow: SOAPnuke was used to process the reads, removing any read that contained adapters or uncalled bases, had a mean Phred below 15, or lacked an exact match to the constant primer or identifier. High-quality paired reads were merged with COPE v1.2.5. Unique nucleotide sequences were defined as clonotypes and aligned to IMGT TRB V, D and J references using MiTCR v1.1. The analysis was limited to V-J combinations with a frequency above 0.0001, which together covered just over 98% of the repertoires. For each V-J combination, a TCR clonal expansion and chaos score was defined as the ratio of F50 clonal expansion to chaos observed in the TCRdist matrix. Welch's t-statistics and random forest were used to reduce the features to around 13 V-J combinations, which were then used as input to a naive Bayes classifier. The similarity between thyroid and blood repertoires was quantified using the Morisita-Horn index. In TCRdb, the public reads were trimmed at Q25 with fastp and aligned with MiXCR, with productive beta chains retained. A single entry per CDR3 protein holds the most common genes and DNA from its merged rows. These V and J calls originate from TCRdb's pipeline instead of the authors' own analysis. The table for this sample lists over 650,000 distinct CDR3 sequences; roughly 39% of them were counted only once. Clones ranked in the top ten supply around 3.3% of the sample.

This clonotype showed up many times. Its antigen is not yet known. No much larger clonotype is one base removed from it; base qualities were not supplied. The paper as a whole reports these results and caveats: In validation, the model predicted ophthalmopathy progression with 70.59% sensitivity and about 73% specificity; 12 predicted patients were CT-confirmed with GO in a median of approximately six months. No statistical method was used to set the sample size in advance, and the investigators knew which group each participant was assigned to. In cross-validation, the 13-signature model distinguished ophthalmopathy from stable hyperthyroidism with roughly 90% sensitivity and approximately 81% specificity, and in the test set the corresponding values were approximately 80% and 75%. Among expanded thyroid clonotypes with frequency above 0.001, most also showed up in blood, which suggests that blood repertoires may reflect the thyroid immune response.

Sequencing input: peripheral blood. This sequence was found in an adult man with Graves' ophthalmopathy. The V and J segments used are TRBV2 and TRBJ1-2; possibly the D gene is TRBD1, per 6 matching bases. The DNA is as follows: TGTGCCAGCAGTGAAGAGAGGGGGGCGAACTATGGCTACACCTTC. Translated, it gives CASSEERGANYGYTF.